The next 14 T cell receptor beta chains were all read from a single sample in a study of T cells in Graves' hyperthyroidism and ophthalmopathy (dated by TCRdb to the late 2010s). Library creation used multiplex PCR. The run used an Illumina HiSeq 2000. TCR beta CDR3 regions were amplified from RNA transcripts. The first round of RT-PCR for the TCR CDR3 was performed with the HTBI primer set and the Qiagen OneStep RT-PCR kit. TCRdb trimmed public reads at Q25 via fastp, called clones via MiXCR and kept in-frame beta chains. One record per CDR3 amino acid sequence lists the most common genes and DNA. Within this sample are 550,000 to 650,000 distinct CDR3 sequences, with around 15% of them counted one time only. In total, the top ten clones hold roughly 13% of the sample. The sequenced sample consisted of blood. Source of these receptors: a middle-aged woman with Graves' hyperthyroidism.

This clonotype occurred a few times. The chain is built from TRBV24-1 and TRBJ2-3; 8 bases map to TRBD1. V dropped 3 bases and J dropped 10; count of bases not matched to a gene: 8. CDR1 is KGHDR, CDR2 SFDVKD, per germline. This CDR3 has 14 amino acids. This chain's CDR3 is CATSDTGGSMAQYF. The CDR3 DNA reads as TGTGCCACCAGTGATACAGGGGGGTCAATGGCGCAGTATTTT.

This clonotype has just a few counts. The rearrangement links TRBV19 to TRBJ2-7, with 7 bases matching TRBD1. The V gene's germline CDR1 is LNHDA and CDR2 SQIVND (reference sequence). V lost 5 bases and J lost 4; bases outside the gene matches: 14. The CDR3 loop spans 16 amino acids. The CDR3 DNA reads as TGTGCCAGTAGTGCTTGGATCGGGACAGCAGTTTACGAGCAGTACTTC. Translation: CASSAWIGTAVYEQYF.

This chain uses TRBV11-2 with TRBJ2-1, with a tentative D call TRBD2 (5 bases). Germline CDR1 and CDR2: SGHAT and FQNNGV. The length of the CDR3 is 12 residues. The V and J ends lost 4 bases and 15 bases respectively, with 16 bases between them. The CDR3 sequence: CASSSPTSPLFF. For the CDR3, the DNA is TGTGCCAGCAGCTCCCCCACTAGTCCCTTGTTCTTC.

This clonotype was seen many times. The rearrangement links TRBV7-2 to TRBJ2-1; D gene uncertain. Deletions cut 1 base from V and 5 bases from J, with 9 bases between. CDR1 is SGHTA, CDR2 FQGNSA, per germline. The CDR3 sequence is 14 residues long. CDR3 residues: CASSLGVSNNEQFF. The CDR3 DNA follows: TGTGCCAGCAGCTTAGGTGTCAGCAACAATGAGCAGTTCTTC.

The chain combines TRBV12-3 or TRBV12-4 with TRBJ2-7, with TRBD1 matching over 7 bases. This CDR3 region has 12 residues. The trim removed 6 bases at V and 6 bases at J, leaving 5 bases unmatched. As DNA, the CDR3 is TGTGCCAGCAGCACACAGGGGATCGAGCAGTACTTC. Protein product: CASSTQGIEQYF.

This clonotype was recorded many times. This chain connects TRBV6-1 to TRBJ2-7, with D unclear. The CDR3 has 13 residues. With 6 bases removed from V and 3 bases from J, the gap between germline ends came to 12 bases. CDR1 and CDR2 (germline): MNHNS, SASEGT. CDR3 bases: TGTGCCAGCAGAGAGGCTCGGTACTACGAGCAGTACTTC. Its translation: CASREARYYEQYF.

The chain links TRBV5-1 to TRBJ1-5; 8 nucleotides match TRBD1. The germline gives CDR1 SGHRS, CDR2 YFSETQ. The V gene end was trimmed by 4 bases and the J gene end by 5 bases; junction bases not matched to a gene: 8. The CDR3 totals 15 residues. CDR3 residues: CASSPTGTGYQPQHF. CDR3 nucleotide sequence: TGCGCCAGCAGCCCAACCGGGACAGGTTATCAGCCCCAGCATTTT. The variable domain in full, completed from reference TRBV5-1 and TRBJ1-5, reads KAGVTQTPRYLIKTRGQQVTLSCSPISGHRSVSWYQQTPGQGLQFLFEYFSETQRNKGNFPGRFSGRQFSNSRSEMNVSTLELGDSALYLCASSPTGTGYQPQHFGDGTRLSIL.

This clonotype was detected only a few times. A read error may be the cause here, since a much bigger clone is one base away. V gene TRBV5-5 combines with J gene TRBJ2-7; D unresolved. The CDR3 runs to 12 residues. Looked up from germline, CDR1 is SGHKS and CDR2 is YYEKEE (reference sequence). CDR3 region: CASSTQDYGQYF. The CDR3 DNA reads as TGTGCCAGCAGCACCCAGGATTACGGGCAGTACTTC.

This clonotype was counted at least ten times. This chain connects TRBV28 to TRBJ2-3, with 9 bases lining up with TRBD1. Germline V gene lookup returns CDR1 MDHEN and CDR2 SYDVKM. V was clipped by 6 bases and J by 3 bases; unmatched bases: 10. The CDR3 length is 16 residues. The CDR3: CASSYYRGRGTDTQYF. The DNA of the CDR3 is TGTGCCAGCAGCTACTACAGGGGGCGAGGGACAGATACGCAGTATTTT.

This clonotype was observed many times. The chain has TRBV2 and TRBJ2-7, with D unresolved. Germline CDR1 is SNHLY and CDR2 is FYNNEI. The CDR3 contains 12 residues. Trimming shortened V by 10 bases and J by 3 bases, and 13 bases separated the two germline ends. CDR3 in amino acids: CATRRTYYEQYF. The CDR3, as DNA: TGTGCCACCCGACGGACCTACTACGAGCAGTACTTC.

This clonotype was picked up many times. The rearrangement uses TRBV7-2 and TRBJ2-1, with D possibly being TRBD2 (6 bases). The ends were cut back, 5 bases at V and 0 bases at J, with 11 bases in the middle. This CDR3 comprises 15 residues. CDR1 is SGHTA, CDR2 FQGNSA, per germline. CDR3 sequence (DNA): TGTGCCAGCAGCCCAGTGGGGGGCTCCTACAATGAGCAGTTCTTC. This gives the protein CASSPVGGSYNEQFF.

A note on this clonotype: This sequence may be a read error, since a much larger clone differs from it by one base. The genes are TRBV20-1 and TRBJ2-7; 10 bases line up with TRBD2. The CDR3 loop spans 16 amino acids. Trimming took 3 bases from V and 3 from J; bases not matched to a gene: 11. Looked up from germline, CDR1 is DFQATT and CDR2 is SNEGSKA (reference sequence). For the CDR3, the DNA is TGCAGTGCTAGCCCCTTATCTAGGACTAGCGGCTACGAGCAGTACTTC. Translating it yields CSASPLSRTSGYEQYF.

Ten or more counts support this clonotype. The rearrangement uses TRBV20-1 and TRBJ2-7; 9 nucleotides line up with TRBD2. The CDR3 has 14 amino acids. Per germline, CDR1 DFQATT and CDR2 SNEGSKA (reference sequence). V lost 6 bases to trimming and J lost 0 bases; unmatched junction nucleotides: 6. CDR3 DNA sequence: TGCAGTGCACCGACTAGCGGTTACTCCTACGAGCAGTACTTC. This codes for CSAPTSGYSYEQYF.

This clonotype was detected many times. In nucleotides, the CDR3 is TGTGCCAGCAGCTTAGTGCGCGGACTAGCGGCCTACGAGCAGTACTTC. This translates into CASSLVRGLAAYEQYF. The chain uses TRBV7-9 and TRBJ2-7; TRBD2 matches at 10 bases. CDR3 length: 16 amino acids. Per germline, CDR1 SEHNR and CDR2 FQNEAQ (reference sequence). Trimming cost V 1 base and J 2 bases; bases outside gene matches: 5.